What follows describes a single TCR beta chain. Its antigen remains unidentified. The treatment is: oral pan-JAK inhibitor, 5-10 mg twice daily. V dropped 8 bases and J dropped 8 bases, with 12 bases sitting between them. Germline values: CDR1 SGHTA, CDR2 FQGNSA. The CDR3 runs to 11 residues. The entry originates in a study of CD8+ T cells in alopecia areata. The wider study: Tofacitinib was taken orally by treated patients, and the dose was 5 to 10 mg twice daily. Study-level results: The study found higher clonality in lesional than normal scalp, especially in alopecia totalis/universalis. Sequence data from scalp samples additionally include resident alphabeta T cells of normal skin.

RNA extraction and reverse transcription yielded cDNA as sequencing template. Sequenced by immunoSEQ multiplex PCR; TCRdb stores in-frame clones only, minus some. This table holds about 76,000 clones, around 66% found once. This material consisted of CD8+ T cells sorted from blood, taken at week 24, from a patient treated with tofacitinib. The chain joins TRBV7-2 to TRBJ1-1, with D uncertain. This TCR came from a human donor with alopecia areata. CDR3 sequence: CASEKGLEAFF. CDR3 sequence (DNA): TGTGCCAGCGAAAAGGGCCTGGAAGCTTTCTTT.